This TCR beta chain is drawn from a study of T cell repertoires in cytomegalovirus infection. Germline V gene data show CDR1 as MNHEY and CDR2 as SVGEGT. With V trimmed by 6 bases and J by 2 bases, 6 bases remained unmatched. CDR3 size: 17 residues. This clonotype was seen a few times. One entry per CDR3 protein results from TCRdb running MiXCR on the reads. The sample includes 180,000 or so distinct CDR3 sequences, roughly a sixth seen only once; the top ten take around 25%. The receptor comes from a human donor in good health (CMV status not recorded). Some clones in this sample may be carry-over from other donors' samples. This chain uses TRBV6-2 or TRBV6-3 with TRBJ2-2, with 13 bases fitting TRBD2. Material for sequencing was CD8+ T cells from PBMCs. The CDR3 here is CASRRLAGGLNTGELFF. The CDR3 coding sequence is TGTGCCAGCAGACGACTAGCGGGGGGCCTAAACACCGGGGAGCTGTTTTTT.